This T cell receptor (beta chain) was observed in a study of T cell repertoires in cytomegalovirus infection. Study details: Recently identified HLA-C-restricted CMV epitopes were among the peptides used. The public TCR beta signatures pointed to both CMV infection and matching HLA type.

Whole-study findings and limits: The ex vivo response showed dominance by HLA-C-restricted CMV-specific TCR beta clonotypes. Summed frequency of shared TCR beta families picked out CMV carriers who also had the relevant HLA.

V lost 5 bases to trimming and J lost 7 bases; unmatched junction nucleotides: 14. The CDR3 runs to 16 residues. Germline V gene sequence: CDR1 MNHEY, CDR2 SVGAGI. One entry per CDR3 protein, called by TCRdb with MiXCR from the reads. The sample has about 700,000 distinct CDR3 sequences, around 35% seen once. A note on this clonotype: Its specificity is unknown.

This sequence was found in a human donor in good health (CMV status not recorded). Some clones in this sample may be carry-over from other donors' samples. The input for sequencing was cultured PBMCs, taken from culture after CMV antigen stimulation. This chain links TRBV6-5 with TRBJ1-2; 9 nucleotides line up with TRBD1. CDR3 nucleotides: TGTGCCAGCAGTCCTACCGGGACAGGGTTGGGAGGTGGCTACACCTTC. Translating gives CASSPTGTGLGGGYTF.